Below, one TCR beta chain is given with its context. This clone was seen just once. The antigen this receptor binds is unknown. The record has no base qualities; no much larger clone is one base away. After removal of 1 base from V and 2 bases from J, the junction retains 5 bases not matched to a gene. In the germline V gene (reference sequence), CDR1 corresponds to LNHDA and CDR2 to SQIVND. Including the terminal cysteine and phenylalanine, the CDR3 comprises 16 residues. Only the CDR3 part of the read is kept: 48 bases, read in frame from the first base. The donors were healthy, HIV-negative adults who had no recently reported acute infections or vaccinations. Every donor was a Caucasian adult living in Nashville, Tennessee, USA. Magnetic negative selection was used to enrich CD4+ T cells, after which naive cells were positively selected on CD45RA and the negative fraction became the memory subset. Blood was obtained by leukapheresis, after which PBMCs were separated by Ficoll-Histopaque density gradient centrifugation and cryopreserved in liquid nitrogen vapor phase. Analytical flow cytometry was used to check the purity and quantity of every magnetically sorted T cell population. Genomic DNA was isolated from every sorted fraction and measured by UV absorbance on a Nanodrop 2000c.

The entry originates in a study of shared clonotypes between healthy human individuals (dated by TCRdb to 2018 to 2020). Study-level background: A few men and a couple of women, aged 18 to 49 years, made up the cohort. For each donor, CD4 naive and CD4 memory were each run on three plates, CD8 naive on two plates, and CD8 memory on one plate. To estimate repertoire size and how much clonotypes are shared between individuals, the study performed deep sequencing of blood TCR repertoires from a handful of healthy adults. To increase sequencing depth and limit assay-specific biases, different laboratories used diverse techniques to prepare libraries and sequence TCR repertoires. Leukapheresis yielded between about 0.94 and 9 billion PBMCs per donor. What the research found in general, with its limitations: Naive subsets generally had larger estimated clonotype richness than memory subsets did. Based on pairwise subsampling, the degree of clonotype sharing among donors was expected to be affected by sequencing depth. Incomplete sequencing was indicated by rarefaction of sorted-subset datasets, despite the large sequencing depth. Higher generation probabilities were observed for clonotypes shared by all four sorted-subset donors than for non-shared clonotypes. Sampling was restricted to blood, and TCR repertoires in tissues likely differ from the TCR repertoires found in blood. Across a few donors, approximately 4.9% of naive CD4, roughly 3.5% of naive CD8, 2.3% of memory CD4, and about 0.44% of memory CD8 clonotypes were shared. Because the study included a small number of donors, the genetic and exposure-history diversity represented was limited.

Using the deep immunoSEQ assay, TCR CDR3 regions were amplified from genomic DNA by multiplex PCR. Extracted genomic DNA from each cell subset was spread evenly across all wells of several immunoSEQ 96-well plates, with each plate serving as a replicate. For sorted subsets, roughly 190 ng of genomic DNA, equivalent to 25,000 to 30,000 T cell genomes, went into each replicate PCR. Purified libraries were measured with a Qubit 3.0 fluorometer, size-checked on a Bioanalyzer 2100, and measured again with the KAPA Library Quantification kit. Every immunoSEQ 96-well plate was sequenced on a dedicated single-read 150-cycle Illumina NextSeq 550 flow cell. The authors' pipeline ran thus. Because only junctional sequences without quality scores were contained in the immunoSEQ output, filtering matching that applied to full-length reads could not be performed. Sequences were annotated with PyIR, a Python wrapper for IgBLAST v1.9, using IMGT germline references to assign V/J genes and CDR3. Reads were removed for weak V/J assignments (E-value above 1e-6), missing CDR3, stop codons, out-of-frame junctions, or ambiguous translated residues. V3J clonotypes were defined as sequences sharing an identical inferred V gene, J gene, and CDR3 amino acid sequence. Percentage overlap between repertoires was calculated by dividing the number of shared unique clonotypes by the size of the smaller repertoire. Three approaches were used to assess repertoire richness: RTK rarefaction, the Chao1 estimator, and Recon v2.1 estimates of unobserved clonotypes. Generation probabilities were computed with OLGA for all TCRbeta clonotypes obtained by the gDNA method from four donors. The clones in this table, taken by TCRdb from immuneACCESS, are in-frame only. Not every clone is retained; where verified, under half of the shortfall comes from an unresolved V gene, and the cause of the rest is unknown. Clone size and V and J calls were adopted from that table, with D and trimming inferred from the DNA. The sample profile shows 330,000 or so clones; around 79% of them were found once. The ten largest clones add up to over 9.5% of the sample.

The chain joins TRBV19 to TRBJ2-1, and 7 junctional nucleotides match TRBD1. The sequence was obtained from a man aged 25 to 40 in good health. Sequencing used memory CD4+ T cells sorted from blood. The cell subset or site label, read with the paper, signifies: CD45RA-negative fraction. The DNA sequence is as follows: TGTGCCAGTAGTATAGTAACAGGGGTTACCTACAATGAGCAGTTCTTC. Its protein product is CASSIVTGVTYNEQFF.